The text below deals with one TCR beta chain. Antigen specificity is unknown. For the second PCR, which ran for about 7 to 11 cycles, a sample-barcoded 5' primer and a J-beta primer mix were used. TCRdb reprocessed the 5' RACE reads via MiXCR and lists one record per CDR3 protein. The sample carries around 1,500,000 distinct CDR3 sequences, about 43% recorded once. The data derive from a study of blood T cells in healthy people across ages. Overall study results and limits: In older individuals, TCR beta diversity per million T cells was lower, falling roughly linearly with age. Aged donors had fewer naive CD4+ cells and lower diversity than long-lived donors.

V lost 0 bases and J lost 0, with 9 bases in between. Germline assignment: CDR1 DFQATT and CDR2 SNEGSKA (reference sequence). The CDR3 covers 15 residues. Donors ranged from about 6 to 90 years old and were healthy Caucasians in Russia. Total RNA extraction produced at least 6 micrograms (per sample) for the study. This TCR came from a woman aged 18-29 years in good health. Material: blood. This chain joins TRBV20-1 and TRBJ1-3; D gene uncertain. The CDR3 coding sequence is TGCAGTGCTAGAGACCGCAGTCGCTCTGGAAACACCATATATTTT. It translates to CSARDRSRSGNTIYF.